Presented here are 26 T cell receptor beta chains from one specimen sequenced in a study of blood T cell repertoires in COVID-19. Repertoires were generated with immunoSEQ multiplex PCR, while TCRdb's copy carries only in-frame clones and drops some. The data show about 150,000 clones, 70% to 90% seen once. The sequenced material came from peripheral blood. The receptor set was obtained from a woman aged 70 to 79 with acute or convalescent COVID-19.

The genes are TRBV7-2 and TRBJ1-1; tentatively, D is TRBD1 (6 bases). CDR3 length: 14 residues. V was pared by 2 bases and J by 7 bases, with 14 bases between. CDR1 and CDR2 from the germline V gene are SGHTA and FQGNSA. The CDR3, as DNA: TGTGCCAGCAGCTTAAATAAGGGGGTGGGTGAAGCTTTCTTT. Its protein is CASSLNKGVGEAFF.

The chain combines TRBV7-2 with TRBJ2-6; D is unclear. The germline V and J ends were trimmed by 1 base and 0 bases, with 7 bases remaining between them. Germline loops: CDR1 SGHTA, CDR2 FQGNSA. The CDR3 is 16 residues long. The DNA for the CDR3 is TGTGCCAGCAGCTTAGTATCAGTCTCTGGGGCCAACGTCCTGACTTTC. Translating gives CASSLVSVSGANVLTF.

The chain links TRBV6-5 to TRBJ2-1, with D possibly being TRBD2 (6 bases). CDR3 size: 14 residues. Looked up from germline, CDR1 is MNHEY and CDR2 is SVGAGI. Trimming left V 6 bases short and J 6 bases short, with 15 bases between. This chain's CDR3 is CASSSPGLFNEQFF. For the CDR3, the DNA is TGTGCCAGCAGCTCCCCGGGACTCTTCAATGAGCAGTTCTTC.

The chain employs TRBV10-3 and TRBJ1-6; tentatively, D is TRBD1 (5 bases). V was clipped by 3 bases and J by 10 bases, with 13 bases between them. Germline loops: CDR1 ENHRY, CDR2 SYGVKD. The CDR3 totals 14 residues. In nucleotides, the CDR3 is TGTGCCATCAGTGACCCAGGGCCGGCGTCACCCCTCCACTTT. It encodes CAISDPGPASPLHF.

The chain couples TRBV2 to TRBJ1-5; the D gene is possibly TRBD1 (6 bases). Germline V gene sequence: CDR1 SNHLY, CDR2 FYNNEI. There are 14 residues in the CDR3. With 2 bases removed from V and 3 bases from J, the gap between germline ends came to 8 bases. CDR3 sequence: CASSETGNNQPQHF. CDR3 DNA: TGTGCCAGCAGTGAAACAGGGAACAATCAGCCCCAGCATTTT.

This CDR3 reads CASSPVSNSANEQYF. CDR3 coding DNA: TGTGCCAGCTCACCTGTTTCGAACTCCGCGAACGAGCAGTACTTC. V is TRBV18 and J is TRBJ2-7; D gene unclear. Germline V gives CDR1 KGHSH, CDR2 LQKENI. The V gene lost 3 bases and the J gene lost 5 bases, with 17 bases spanning the gap. This CDR3 is built from 15 residues.

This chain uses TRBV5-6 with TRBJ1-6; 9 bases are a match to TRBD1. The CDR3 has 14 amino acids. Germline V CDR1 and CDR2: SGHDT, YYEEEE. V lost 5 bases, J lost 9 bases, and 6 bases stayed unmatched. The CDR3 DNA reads TGTGCCAGCAGAAACAGGGGGCTTAGTTCACCCCTCCACTTT. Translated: CASRNRGLSSPLHF.

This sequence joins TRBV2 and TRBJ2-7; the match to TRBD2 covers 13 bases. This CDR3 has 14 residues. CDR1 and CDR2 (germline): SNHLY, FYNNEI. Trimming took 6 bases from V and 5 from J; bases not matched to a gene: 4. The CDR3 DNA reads TGTGCCAGCAGACCCGGACTAGCGGGGGACGAGCAGTACTTC. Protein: CASRPGLAGDEQYF.

CDR3 amino acids: CASARELTDTQYF. The CDR3 DNA reads TGTGCCAGCGCCAGGGAACTCACAGATACGCAGTATTTT. The chain is built from TRBV27 and TRBJ2-3; a possible D gene is TRBD1 (5 bases). The V and J ends lost 8 bases and 2 bases respectively, with 11 bases between them. The length of the CDR3 is 13 residues. Germline V gene data show CDR1 as MNHEY and CDR2 as SMNVEV (reference sequence).

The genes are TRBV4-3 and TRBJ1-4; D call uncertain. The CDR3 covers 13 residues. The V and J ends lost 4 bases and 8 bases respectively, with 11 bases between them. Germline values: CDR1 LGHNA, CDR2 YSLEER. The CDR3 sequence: CASSPRVREKLFF. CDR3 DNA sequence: TGCGCCAGCAGCCCCCGGGTACGAGAAAAACTGTTTTTT.

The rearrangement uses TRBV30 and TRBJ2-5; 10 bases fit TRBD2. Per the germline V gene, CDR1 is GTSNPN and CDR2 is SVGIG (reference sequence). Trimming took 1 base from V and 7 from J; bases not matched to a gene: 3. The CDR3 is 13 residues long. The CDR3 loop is CAWSGLAGMTQYF. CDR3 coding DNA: TGTGCCTGGAGTGGACTAGCGGGCATGACCCAGTACTTC.

The CDR3 region is CASSPPGTRGGEKLFF. CDR3 nucleotide sequence: TGTGCCAGCTCACCCCCCGGGACCCGAGGGGGTGAAAAACTGTTTTTT. V gene TRBV18 combines with J gene TRBJ1-4; tentative D call: TRBD1 (6 bases). Germline V gene lookup returns CDR1 KGHSH and CDR2 LQKENI. The CDR3 consists of 16 residues. V was clipped by 3 bases and J by 7 bases, with 18 bases between them.

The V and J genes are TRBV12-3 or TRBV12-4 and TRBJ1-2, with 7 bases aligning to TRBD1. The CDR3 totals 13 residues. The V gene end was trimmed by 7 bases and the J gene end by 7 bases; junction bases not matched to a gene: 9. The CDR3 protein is CASTRQGAVGYTF. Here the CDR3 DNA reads TGTGCCAGCACCAGACAGGGTGCGGTTGGCTACACCTTC.

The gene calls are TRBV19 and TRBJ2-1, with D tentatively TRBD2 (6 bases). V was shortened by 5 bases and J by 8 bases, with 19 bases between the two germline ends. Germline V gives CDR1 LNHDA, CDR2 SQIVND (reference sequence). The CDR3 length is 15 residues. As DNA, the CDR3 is TGTGCCAGTAGTTCTTTTCAAAGTACTAGCTATGAGCAGTTCTTC. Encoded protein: CASSSFQSTSYEQFF.

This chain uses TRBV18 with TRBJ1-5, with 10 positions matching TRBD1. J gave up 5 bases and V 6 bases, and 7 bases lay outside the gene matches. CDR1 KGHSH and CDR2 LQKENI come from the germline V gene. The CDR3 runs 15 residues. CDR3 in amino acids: CASSPGTGADQPQHF. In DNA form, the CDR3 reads TGTGCCAGCTCCCCCGGGACAGGGGCAGATCAGCCCCAGCATTTT.

The CDR3 sequence is CASSLVGGDSAEAFF. Here the CDR3 DNA reads TGCGCCAGCAGCTTGGTTGGCGGGGATAGCGCTGAAGCTTTCTTT. The chain employs TRBV5-1 and TRBJ1-1; no clear D. CDR3 length equals 15 residues. The V and J ends lost 0 bases and 6 bases respectively, with 15 bases between them. Germline CDR1 and CDR2: SGHRS and YFSETQ.

The CDR3 nucleotides read TGTGCCAGCAGCTCCAGGACAGACCGAATCTATGGCTACACCTTC. Amino acids: CASSSRTDRIYGYTF. The chain combines TRBV7-2 with TRBJ1-2, with D possibly being TRBD1 (6 bases). Looked up from germline, CDR1 is SGHTA and CDR2 is FQGNSA. V lost 4 bases to trimming and J lost 4 bases, with 16 bases between them. There are 15 residues in the CDR3.

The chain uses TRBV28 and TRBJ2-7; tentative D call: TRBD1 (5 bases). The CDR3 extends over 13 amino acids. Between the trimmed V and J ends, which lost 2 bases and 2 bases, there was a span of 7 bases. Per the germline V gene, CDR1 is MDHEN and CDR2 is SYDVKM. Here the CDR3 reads CASSLKGPYEQYV. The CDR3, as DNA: TGTGCCAGCAGTTTAAAGGGGCCCTACGAGCAGTACGTC.

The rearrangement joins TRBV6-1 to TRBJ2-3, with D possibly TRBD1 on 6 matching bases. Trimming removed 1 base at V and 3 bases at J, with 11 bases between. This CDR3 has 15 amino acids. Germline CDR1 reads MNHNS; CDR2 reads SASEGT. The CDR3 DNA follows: TGTGCCAGCAGTGAAGAACAGGGATCGACAGATACGCAGTATTTT. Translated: CASSEEQGSTDTQYF.

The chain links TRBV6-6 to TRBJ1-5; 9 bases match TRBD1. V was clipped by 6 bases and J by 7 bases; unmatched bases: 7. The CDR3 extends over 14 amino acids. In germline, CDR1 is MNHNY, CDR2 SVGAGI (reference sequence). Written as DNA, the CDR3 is TGTGCCAGCAGGGCCACAGGGGGCCTGCAGCCCCAGCATTTT. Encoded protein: CASRATGGLQPQHF.

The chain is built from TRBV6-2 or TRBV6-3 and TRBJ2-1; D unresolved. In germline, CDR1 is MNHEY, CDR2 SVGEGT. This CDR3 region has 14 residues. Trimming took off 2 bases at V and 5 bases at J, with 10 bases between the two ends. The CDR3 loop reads CASSYLYRDNEQFF. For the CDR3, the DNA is TGTGCCAGCAGTTACCTCTACCGAGACAATGAGCAGTTCTTC.

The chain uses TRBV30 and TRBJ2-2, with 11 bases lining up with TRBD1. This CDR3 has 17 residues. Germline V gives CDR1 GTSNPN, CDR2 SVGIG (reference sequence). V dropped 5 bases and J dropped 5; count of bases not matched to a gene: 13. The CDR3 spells CAWSIAGTGGYTGELFF. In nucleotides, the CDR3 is TGTGCCTGGTCAATCGCCGGGACAGGGGGGTATACCGGGGAGCTGTTTTTT.

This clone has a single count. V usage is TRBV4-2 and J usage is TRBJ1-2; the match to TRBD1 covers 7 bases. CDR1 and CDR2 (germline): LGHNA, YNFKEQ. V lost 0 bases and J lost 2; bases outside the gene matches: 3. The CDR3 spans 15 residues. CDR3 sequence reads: CASSQEQQGNYGYTF. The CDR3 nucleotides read TGTGCCAGCAGCCAAGAACAACAGGGGAACTATGGCTACACCTTC.

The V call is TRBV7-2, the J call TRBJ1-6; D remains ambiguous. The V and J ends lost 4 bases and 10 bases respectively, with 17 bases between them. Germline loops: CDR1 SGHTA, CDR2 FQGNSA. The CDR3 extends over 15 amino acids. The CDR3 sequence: CASSSRMGVRSPLHF. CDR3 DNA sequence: TGTGCCAGCAGCTCCCGGATGGGAGTGCGATCACCCCTCCACTTT.

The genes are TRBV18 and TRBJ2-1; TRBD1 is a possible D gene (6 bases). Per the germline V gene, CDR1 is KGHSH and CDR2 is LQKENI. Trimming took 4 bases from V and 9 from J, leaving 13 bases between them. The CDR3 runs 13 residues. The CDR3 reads CASSLAKGGEQFF. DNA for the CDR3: TGTGCCAGCTCACTAGCCAAAGGGGGTGAGCAGTTCTTC. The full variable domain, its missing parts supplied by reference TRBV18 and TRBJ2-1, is NAGVMQNPRHLVRRRGQEARLRCSPMKGHSHVYWYRQLPEEGLKFMVYLQKENIIDESGMPKERFSAEFPKEGPSILRIQQVVRGDSAAYFCASSLAKGGEQFFGPGTRLTVL.

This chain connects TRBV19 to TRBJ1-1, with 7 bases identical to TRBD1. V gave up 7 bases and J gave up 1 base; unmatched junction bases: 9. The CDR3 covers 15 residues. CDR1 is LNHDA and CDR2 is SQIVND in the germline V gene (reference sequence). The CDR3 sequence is CASTLRNRGNTEAFF. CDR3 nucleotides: TGTGCCAGTACCCTCCGAAACAGGGGGAACACTGAAGCTTTCTTT.